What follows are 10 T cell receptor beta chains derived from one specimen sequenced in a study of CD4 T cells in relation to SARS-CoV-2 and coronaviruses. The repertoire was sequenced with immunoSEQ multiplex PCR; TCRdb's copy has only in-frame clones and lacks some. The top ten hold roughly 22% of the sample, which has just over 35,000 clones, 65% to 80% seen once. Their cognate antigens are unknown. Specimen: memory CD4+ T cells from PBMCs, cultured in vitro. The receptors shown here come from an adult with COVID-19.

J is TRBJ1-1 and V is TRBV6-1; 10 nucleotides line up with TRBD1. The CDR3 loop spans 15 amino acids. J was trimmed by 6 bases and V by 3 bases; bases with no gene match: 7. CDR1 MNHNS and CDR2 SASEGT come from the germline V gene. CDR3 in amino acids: CASSDLKTGGSEAFF. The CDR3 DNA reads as TGTGCCAGCAGTGATCTTAAGACAGGGGGCTCTGAAGCTTTCTTT.

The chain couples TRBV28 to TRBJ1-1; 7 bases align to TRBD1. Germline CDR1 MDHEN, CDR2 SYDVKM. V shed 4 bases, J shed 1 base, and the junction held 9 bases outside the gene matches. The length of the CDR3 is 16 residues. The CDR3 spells CASSSTGAWRNTEAFF. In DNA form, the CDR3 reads TGTGCCAGCAGTTCCACAGGGGCTTGGAGGAACACTGAAGCTTTCTTT.

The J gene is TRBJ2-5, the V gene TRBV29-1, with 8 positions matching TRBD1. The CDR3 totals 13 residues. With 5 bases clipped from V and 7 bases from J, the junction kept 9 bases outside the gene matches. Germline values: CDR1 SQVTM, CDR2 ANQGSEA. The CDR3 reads CSVPSDRDATQYF. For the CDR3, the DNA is TGCAGCGTTCCGTCGGACAGGGATGCGACCCAGTACTTC. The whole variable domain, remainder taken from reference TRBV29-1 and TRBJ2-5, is SAVISQKPSRDICQRGTSLTIQCQVDSQVTMMFWYRQQPGQSLTLIATANQGSEATYESGFVIDKFPISRPNLTFSTLTVSNMSPEDSSIYLCSVPSDRDATQYFGPGTRLLVL.

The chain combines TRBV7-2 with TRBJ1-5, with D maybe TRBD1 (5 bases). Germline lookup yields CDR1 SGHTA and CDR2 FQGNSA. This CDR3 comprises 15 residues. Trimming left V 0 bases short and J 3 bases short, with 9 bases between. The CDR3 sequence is CASSLAARDNQPQHF. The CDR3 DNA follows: TGTGCCAGCAGCTTAGCCGCCAGGGACAATCAGCCCCAGCATTTT. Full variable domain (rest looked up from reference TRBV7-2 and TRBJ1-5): GAGVSQSPSNKVTEKGKDVELRCDPISGHTALYWYRQSLGQGLEFLIYFQGNSAPDKSGLPSDRFSAERTGGSVSTLTIQRTQQEDSAVYLCASSLAARDNQPQHFGDGTRLSIL.

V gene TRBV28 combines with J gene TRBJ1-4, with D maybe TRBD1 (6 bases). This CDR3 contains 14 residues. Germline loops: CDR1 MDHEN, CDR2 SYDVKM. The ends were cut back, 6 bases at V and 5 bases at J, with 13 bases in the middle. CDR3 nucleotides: TGTGCCAGCAGCTGGGGGGCTTTAAATGAAAAACTGTTTTTT. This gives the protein CASSWGALNEKLFF.

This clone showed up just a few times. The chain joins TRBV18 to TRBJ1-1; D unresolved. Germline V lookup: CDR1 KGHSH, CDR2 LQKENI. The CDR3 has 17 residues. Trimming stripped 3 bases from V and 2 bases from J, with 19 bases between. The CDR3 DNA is TGTGCCAGCTCACCGAAGTTCCAAACCCTACTAAACACTGAAGCTTTCTTT. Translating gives CASSPKFQTLLNTEAFF.

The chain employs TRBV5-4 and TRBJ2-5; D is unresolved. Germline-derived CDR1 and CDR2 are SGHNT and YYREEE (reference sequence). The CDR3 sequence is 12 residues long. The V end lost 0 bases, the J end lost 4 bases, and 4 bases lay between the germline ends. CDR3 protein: CASSLDAETQYF. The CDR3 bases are TGTGCCAGCAGCTTGGACGCAGAGACCCAGTACTTC.

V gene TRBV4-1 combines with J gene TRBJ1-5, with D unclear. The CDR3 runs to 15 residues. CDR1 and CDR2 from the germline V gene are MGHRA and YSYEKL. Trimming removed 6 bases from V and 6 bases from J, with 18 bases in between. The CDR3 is CASSHLVGGGQPQHF. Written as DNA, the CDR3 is TGCGCCAGCAGTCACTTAGTGGGAGGAGGTCAGCCCCAGCATTTT.

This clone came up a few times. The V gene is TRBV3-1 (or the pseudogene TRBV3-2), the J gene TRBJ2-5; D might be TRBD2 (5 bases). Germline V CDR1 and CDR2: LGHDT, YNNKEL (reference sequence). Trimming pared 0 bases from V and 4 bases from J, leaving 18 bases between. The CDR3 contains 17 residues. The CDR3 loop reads CASSQDPREKSRETQYF. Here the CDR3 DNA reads TGTGCCAGCAGCCAAGATCCGAGGGAGAAGTCGCGAGAGACCCAGTACTTC.

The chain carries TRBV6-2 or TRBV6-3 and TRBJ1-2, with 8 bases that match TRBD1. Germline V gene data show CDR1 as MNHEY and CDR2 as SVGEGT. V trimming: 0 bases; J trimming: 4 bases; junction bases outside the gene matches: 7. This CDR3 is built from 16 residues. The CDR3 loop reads CASSYSSGTGLYGYTF. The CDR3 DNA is TGTGCCAGCAGTTACTCGAGCGGGACAGGCCTCTATGGCTACACCTTC.